The rows below give T cell receptor beta chains drawn from one sample of a study of cytotoxic CD8 clonotypes in ibrutinib-treated CLL. Sequenced by immunoSEQ multiplex PCR; TCRdb stores in-frame clones only, minus some. The table has fewer than 400,000 clones, over 60% seen once. The sample was PBMCs, taken after 36 months of ibrutinib treatment. These receptors all stem from a human donor with chronic lymphocytic leukemia. The CDR3 runs from the conserved cysteine through the conserved F or W. A D gene is named only where the DNA matches it firmly. The size of a clone is reported for some rows only, either as once, few or many, or as a class for expanded clones.

-	TRBV7-2	-	TRBJ2-7	CASSPVQASYEQYF	TGTGCCAGCAGCCCGGTACAGGCGTCCTACGAGCAGTACTTC
-	TRBV7-8	few	TRBJ1-3	CASSLTPPTALGNTIYF	TGTGCCAGCAGCCTCACCCCCCCGACAGCGTTGGGAAACACCATATATTTT
-	TRBV18	-	TRBJ1-1	CASSPVKGVYTEAFF	TGTGCCAGCTCACCCGTAAAGGGAGTGTACACTGAAGCTTTCTTT
TRBD1	TRBV7-8	-	TRBJ2-6	CASSMDRGPPGANVLTF	TGTGCCAGCAGCATGGACAGGGGTCCCCCTGGGGCCAACGTCCTGACTTTC
TRBD1	TRBV2	-	TRBJ2-5	CARPKQGAEETQYF	TGTGCCAGACCTAAACAGGGGGCGGAAGAGACCCAGTACTTC
-	TRBV18	once	TRBJ2-3	CASSPSGLDTQYF	TGTGCCAGCTCACCTTCGGGCCTAGATACGCAGTATTTT
-	TRBV5-1	-	TRBJ1-3	CASSWGTSGNTIYF	TGCGCCAGCAGCTGGGGGACAAGTGGAAACACCATATATTTT
-	TRBV5-1	-	TRBJ2-1	CASSGTTGFPLHNEQFF	TGCGCCAGCAGCGGGACTACAGGGTTCCCTTTACACAATGAGCAGTTCTTC
-	TRBV14	-	TRBJ2-1	CASSQVTAYNEQFF	TGTGCCAGCAGCCAAGTGACAGCATACAATGAGCAGTTCTTC
-	TRBV6-5	-	TRBJ1-2	CASTPYTGIGYTF	TGTGCCAGCACTCCGTATACAGGGATTGGCTACACCTTC
TRBD1	TRBV5-8	-	TRBJ1-5	CASSFDLTGIGNQPQHF	TGTGCCAGCAGCTTTGACCTGACAGGGATCGGCAATCAGCCCCAGCATTTT
-	TRBV11-1	-	TRBJ1-1	CASSLRGVTEAFF	TGTGCCAGCAGCTTAAGAGGGGTCACTGAAGCTTTCTTT
-	TRBV25-1	-	TRBJ2-5	CASRGTPQETQYF	TGTGCCAGCAGAGGGACTCCTCAGGAGACCCAGTACTTC
TRBD1	TRBV10-2	-	TRBJ2-6	CASSDTGATSGANVLTF	TGCGCCAGCAGCGATACAGGGGCCACCTCTGGGGCCAACGTCCTGACTTTC
-	TRBV19	-	TRBJ1-5	CASGRGNQPQHF	TGTGCCAGTGGGCGGGGGAATCAGCCCCAGCATTTT
TRBD2	TRBV2	-	TRBJ2-7	CASSPPSGRDHEQYF	TGTGCCAGCAGTCCTCCTAGCGGGAGGGACCACGAGCAGTACTTC
-	TRBV21-1	-	TRBJ2-5	CASSKIGDRGMVAGFQETQYF	TGTGCCAGCAGCAAAATAGGTGACAGGGGGATGGTAGCGGGCTTCCAAGAGACCCAGTACTTC
-	TRBV27	-	TRBJ2-2	CASSRRSVLRAGELFF	-
-	TRBV7-2	-	TRBJ2-4	CASSSSSKNIQYF	TGTGCCAGCAGCTCCTCCTCTAAAAACATTCAGTACTTC
-	TRBV11-2	once	TRBJ1-2	CASSVGRQAPNYGYTF	TGTGCCAGCAGCGTAGGGCGTCAGGCTCCTAACTATGGCTACACCTTC
TRBD1	TRBV5-1	-	TRBJ1-1	CASSSLRDRNTEAFF	TGCGCCAGCAGCTCGCTTCGGGACAGGAACACTGAAGCTTTCTTT
-	TRBV4-1	-	TRBJ1-4	CASSPRTAPSTNEKLFF	TGCGCCAGCAGCCCTCGGACAGCACCTTCAACTAATGAAAAACTGTTTTTT
-	TRBV28	few	TRBJ2-7	CASSPQPGEQYF	TGTGCCAGCAGTCCTCAGCCGGGCGAGCAGTACTTC
TRBD2	TRBV4-1	-	TRBJ2-1	CASSQEGGWQASYNEQFF	TGCGCCAGCAGCCAAGAGGGAGGGTGGCAGGCGTCCTACAATGAGCAGTTCTTC
TRBD2	TRBV28	-	TRBJ2-5	CASRGLAGETQYF	TGTGCCAGCAGGGGATTAGCGGGAGAGACCCAGTACTTC
-	TRBV6-5	-	TRBJ2-7	CASSYSTRAGEQYF	TGTGCCAGCAGTTACTCGACCAGGGCGGGGGAGCAGTACTTC
-	TRBV7-6	-	TRBJ1-4	CASSLAPTGFGKLFF	TGTGCCAGCAGCTTAGCGCCTACAGGGTTCGGAAAACTGTTTTTT
TRBD1	TRBV27	-	TRBJ2-5	CASSPRDREQETQYF	TGTGCCAGCAGCCCCCGGGACAGGGAACAAGAGACCCAGTACTTC
-	TRBV28	-	TRBJ2-7	CASSLSEVYEQYF	TGTGCCAGCAGTTTAAGTGAGGTATACGAGCAGTACTTC
TRBD1	TRBV7-2	-	TRBJ2-5	CASSLGAGGSKTQYF	TGTGCCAGCAGCTTAGGAGCAGGGGGCTCGAAGACCCAGTACTTC
-	TRBV6-6	few	TRBJ1-2	CASSLWTEKTNYGYTF	TGTGCCAGCAGCCTATGGACAGAGAAGACTAACTATGGCTACACCTTC
-	TRBV27	-	TRBJ1-3	CASSPLPGNTIYF	TGTGCCAGCAGCCCCCTCCCTGGAAACACCATATATTTT
-	TRBV10-1	-	TRBJ1-1	CASSDHKVHTEAFF	TGCGCCAGCAGTGACCATAAGGTGCACACTGAAGCTTTCTTT
-	TRBV9	-	TRBJ2-3	CASSVVGGLTSTDTQYF	TGTGCCAGCAGCGTGGTGGGGGGACTGACTAGCACAGATACGCAGTATTTT
TRBD1	TRBV6-5	-	TRBJ2-5	CASSHTGDRETQYF	TGTGCCAGCAGTCACACAGGGGACCGAGAGACCCAGTACTTC
TRBD1	TRBV27	-	TRBJ2-5	CASSFRGPGTQYF	TGTGCCAGCAGTTTCAGGGGGCCTGGGACCCAGTACTTC
-	TRBV15	-	TRBJ2-6	CATSQGQSSGANVLTF	TGTGCCACCAGTCAGGGCCAAAGCTCTGGGGCCAACGTCCTGACTTTC
TRBD1	TRBV5-6	-	TRBJ1-2	CASSLAPTGPYGYTF	TGTGCCAGCAGCTTGGCCCCGACAGGGCCCTATGGCTACACCTTC
TRBD2	TRBV10-1	-	TRBJ2-1	CASRHREEGYEQFF	TGCGCCAGTAGACATCGGGAGGAGGGCTATGAGCAGTTCTTC
-	TRBV4-1	-	TRBJ1-3	CASSQEGSGYAGNTIYF	TGCGCCAGCAGCCAAGAAGGCTCAGGGTACGCTGGAAACACCATATATTTT
-	TRBV6-5	-	TRBJ2-7	CASTLRQGGTYEQYF	TGTGCCAGCACCCTACGGCAGGGAGGTACCTACGAGCAGTACTTC
-	TRBV7-9	-	TRBJ2-3	CASRPKGGTDTQYF	TGTGCCAGCAGGCCTAAGGGGGGCACAGATACGCAGTATTTT
TRBD1	TRBV9	-	TRBJ1-6	CASSVATKGTASSYNSPLHF	TGTGCCAGCAGCGTAGCTACAAAGGGGACAGCGAGCTCCTATAATTCACCCCTCCACTTT